The clone carrying this T cell receptor beta chain was picked up many times. As yet, its antigen is unknown. This specimen comes from a study of response to subunit inactivated influenza vaccine. Broader study findings: Only a handful of new T cells, the authors suggested, are recruited with each seasonal influenza vaccination.

In TCRdb, the RT-PCR reads were re-called with MiXCR into one record per CDR3 protein. The sample contains about 700,000 distinct CDR3 sequences, roughly 14% of which appear only once. The germline V gene has CDR1 SQVTM and CDR2 ANQGSEA. The CDR3 contains 12 residues. J was trimmed by 9 bases and V by 8 bases; bases with no gene match: 9. The clonotype originates from a man in his fifties who received an inactivated influenza vaccine. The sample consisted of PBMCs from blood, taken around two weeks before vaccination. This chain joins TRBV29-1 and TRBJ2-4; 8 positions agree with TRBD1. CDR3 sequence: CSIRTGLGIQYF. The DNA for the CDR3 is TGCAGCATCCGGACAGGGCTGGGCATTCAGTACTTC.